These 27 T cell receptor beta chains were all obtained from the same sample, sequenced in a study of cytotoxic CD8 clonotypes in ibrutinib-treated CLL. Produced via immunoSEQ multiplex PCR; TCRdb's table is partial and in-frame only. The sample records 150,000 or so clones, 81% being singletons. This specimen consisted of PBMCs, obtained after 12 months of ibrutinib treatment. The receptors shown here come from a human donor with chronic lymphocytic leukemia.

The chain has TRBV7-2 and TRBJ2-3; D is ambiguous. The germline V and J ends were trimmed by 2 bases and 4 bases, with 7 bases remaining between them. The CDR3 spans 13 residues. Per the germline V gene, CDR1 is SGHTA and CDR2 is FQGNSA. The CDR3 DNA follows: TGTGCCAGCAGCTTAAAAATGGCAGATACGCAGTATTTT. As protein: CASSLKMADTQYF.

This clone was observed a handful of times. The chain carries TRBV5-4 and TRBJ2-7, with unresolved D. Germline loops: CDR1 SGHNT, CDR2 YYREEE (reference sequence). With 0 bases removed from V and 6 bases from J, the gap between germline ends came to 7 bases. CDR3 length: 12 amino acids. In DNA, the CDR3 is TGTGCCAGCAGCTTGGACGGGCGCGAGCAGTACTTC. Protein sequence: CASSLDGREQYF.

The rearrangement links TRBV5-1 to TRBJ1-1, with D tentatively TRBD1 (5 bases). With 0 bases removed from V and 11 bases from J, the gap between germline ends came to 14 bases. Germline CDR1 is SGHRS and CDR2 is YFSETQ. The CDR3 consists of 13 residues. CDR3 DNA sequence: TGCGCCAGCAGCTTGGCGGGGGTAGAGCAGGCTTTCTTT. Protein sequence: CASSLAGVEQAFF.

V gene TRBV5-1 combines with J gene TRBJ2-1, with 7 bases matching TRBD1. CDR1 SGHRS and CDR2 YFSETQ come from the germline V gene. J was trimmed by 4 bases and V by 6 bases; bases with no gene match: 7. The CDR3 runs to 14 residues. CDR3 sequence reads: CASIEGTAYNEQFF. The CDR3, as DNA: TGCGCCAGCATTGAAGGGACAGCTTACAATGAGCAGTTCTTC.

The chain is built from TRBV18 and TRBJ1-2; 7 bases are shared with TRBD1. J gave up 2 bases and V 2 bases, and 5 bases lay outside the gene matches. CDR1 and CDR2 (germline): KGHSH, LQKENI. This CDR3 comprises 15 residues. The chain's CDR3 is CASSPAGQTNYGYTF. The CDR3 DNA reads TGTGCCAGCTCACCAGCGGGACAGACCAACTATGGCTACACCTTC.

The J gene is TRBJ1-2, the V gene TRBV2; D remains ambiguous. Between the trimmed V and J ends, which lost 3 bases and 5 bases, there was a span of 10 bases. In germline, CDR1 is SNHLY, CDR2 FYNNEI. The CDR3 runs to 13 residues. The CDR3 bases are TGTGCCAGCAGTGATATGGGGTTATATGGCTACACCTTC. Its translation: CASSDMGLYGYTF.

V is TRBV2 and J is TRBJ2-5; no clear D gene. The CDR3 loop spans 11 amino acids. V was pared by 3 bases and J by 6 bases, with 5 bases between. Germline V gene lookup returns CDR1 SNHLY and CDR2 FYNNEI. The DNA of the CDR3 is TGTGCCAGCAGTGACCTCCAGACCCAGTACTTC. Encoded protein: CASSDLQTQYF. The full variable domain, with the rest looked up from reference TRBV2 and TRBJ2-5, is EPEVTQTPSHQVTQMGQEVILRCVPISNHLYFYWYRQILGQKVEFLVSFYNNEISEKSEIFDDQFSVERPDGSNFTLKIRSTKLEDSAMYFCASSDLQTQYFGPGTRLLVL.

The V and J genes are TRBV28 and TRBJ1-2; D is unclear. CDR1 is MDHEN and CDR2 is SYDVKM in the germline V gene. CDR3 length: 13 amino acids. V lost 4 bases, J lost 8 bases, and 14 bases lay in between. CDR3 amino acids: CASSSGPSGGYTF. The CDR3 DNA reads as TGTGCCAGCAGTTCCGGGCCGTCCGGGGGCTACACCTTC.

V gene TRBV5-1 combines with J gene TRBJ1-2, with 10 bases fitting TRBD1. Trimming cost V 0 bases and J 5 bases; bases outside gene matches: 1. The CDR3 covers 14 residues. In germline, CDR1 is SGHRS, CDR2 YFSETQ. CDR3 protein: CASSLGQGAYGYTF. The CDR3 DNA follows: TGCGCCAGCAGCTTGGGACAGGGGGCTTATGGCTACACCTTC.

This CDR3 reads CASSLVGLGFTGELFF. For the CDR3, the DNA is TGTGCCAGCAGCCTCGTTGGACTAGGGTTCACCGGGGAGCTGTTTTTT. The chain carries TRBV7-2 and TRBJ2-2; 7 positions match TRBD2. This CDR3 has 16 amino acids. V shed 5 bases and J 4 bases; nucleotides not matched to a gene: 10. Germline V gene data show CDR1 as SGHTA and CDR2 as FQGNSA.

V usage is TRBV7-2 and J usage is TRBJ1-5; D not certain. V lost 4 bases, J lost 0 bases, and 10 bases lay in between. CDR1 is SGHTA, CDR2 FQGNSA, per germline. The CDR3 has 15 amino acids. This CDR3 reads CASSSWTDSNQPQHF. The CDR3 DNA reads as TGTGCCAGCAGCTCATGGACCGATAGCAATCAGCCCCAGCATTTT.

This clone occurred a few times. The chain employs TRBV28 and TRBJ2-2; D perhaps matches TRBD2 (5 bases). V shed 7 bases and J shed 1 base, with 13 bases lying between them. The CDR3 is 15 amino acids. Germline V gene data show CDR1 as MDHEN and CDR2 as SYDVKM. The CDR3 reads CASKPTSRNTGELFF. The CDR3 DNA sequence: TGTGCCAGCAAGCCAACTAGTCGGAACACCGGGGAGCTGTTTTTT. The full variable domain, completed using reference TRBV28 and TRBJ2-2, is DVKVTQSSRYLVKRTGEKVFLECVQDMDHENMFWYRQDPGLGLRLIYFSYDVKMKEKGDIPEGYSVSREKKERFSLILESASTNQTSMYLCASKPTSRNTGELFFGEGSRLTVL.

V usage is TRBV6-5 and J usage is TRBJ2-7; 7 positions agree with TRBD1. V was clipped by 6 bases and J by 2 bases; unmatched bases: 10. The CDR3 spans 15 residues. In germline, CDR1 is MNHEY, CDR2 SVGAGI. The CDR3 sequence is CASSSDRVKTYEQYF. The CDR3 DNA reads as TGTGCCAGCAGCAGCGACAGGGTCAAAACCTACGAGCAGTACTTC.

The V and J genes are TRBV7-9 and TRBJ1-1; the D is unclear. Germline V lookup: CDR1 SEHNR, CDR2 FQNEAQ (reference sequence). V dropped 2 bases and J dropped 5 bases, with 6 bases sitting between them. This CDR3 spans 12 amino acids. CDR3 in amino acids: CASSLSTTEAFF. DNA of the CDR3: TGTGCCAGCAGCTTAAGCACGACTGAAGCTTTCTTT.

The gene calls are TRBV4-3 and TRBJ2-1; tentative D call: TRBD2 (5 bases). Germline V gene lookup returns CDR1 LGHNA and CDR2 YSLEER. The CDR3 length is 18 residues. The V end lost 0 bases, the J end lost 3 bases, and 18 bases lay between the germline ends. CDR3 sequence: CASSQDLAGGSRYNEQFF. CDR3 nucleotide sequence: TGCGCCAGCAGCCAAGATTTGGCGGGCGGGTCCCGCTACAATGAGCAGTTCTTC.

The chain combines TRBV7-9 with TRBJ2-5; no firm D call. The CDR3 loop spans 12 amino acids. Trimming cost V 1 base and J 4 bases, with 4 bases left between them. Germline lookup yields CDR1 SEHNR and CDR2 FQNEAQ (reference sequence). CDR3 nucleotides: TGTGCCAGCAGCTTAGGCTCAGAGACCCAGTACTTC. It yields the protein CASSLGSETQYF.

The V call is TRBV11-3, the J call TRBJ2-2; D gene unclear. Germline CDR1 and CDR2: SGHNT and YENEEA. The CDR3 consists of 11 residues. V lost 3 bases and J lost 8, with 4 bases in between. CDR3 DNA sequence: TGTGCCAGCAGCTTGGCGGGGGAGCTGTTTTTT. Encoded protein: CASSLAGELFF. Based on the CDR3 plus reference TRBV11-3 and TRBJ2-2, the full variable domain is EAGVVQSPRYKIIEKKQPVAFWCNPISGHNTLYWYLQNLGQGPELLIRYENEEAVDDSQLPKDRFSAERLKGVDSTLKIQPAELGDSAVYLCASSLAGELFFGEGSRLTVL.

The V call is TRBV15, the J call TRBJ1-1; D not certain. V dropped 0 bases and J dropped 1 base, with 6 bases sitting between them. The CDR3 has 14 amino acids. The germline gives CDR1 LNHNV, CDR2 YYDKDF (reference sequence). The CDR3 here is CATSRDKKNTEAFF. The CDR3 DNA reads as TGTGCCACCAGCAGAGATAAGAAGAACACTGAAGCTTTCTTT.

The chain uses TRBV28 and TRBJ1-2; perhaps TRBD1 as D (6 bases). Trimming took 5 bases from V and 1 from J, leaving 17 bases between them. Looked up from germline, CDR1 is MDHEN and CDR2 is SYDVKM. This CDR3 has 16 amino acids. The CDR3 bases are TGTGCCAGCAGTCTACAAGGGGGGTTTTTTAACTATGGCTACACCTTC. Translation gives CASSLQGGFFNYGYTF.

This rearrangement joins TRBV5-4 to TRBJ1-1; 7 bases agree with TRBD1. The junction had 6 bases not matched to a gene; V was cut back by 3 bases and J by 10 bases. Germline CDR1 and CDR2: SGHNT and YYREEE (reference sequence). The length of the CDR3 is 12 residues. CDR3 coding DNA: TGTGCCAGCAGCTCAGGACAGGTAGGAGCTTTCTTT. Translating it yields CASSSGQVGAFF. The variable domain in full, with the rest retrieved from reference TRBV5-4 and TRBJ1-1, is ETGVTQSPTHLIKTRGQQVTLRCSSQSGHNTVSWYQQALGQGPQFIFQYYREEENGRGNFPPRFSGLQFPNYSSELNVNALELDDSALYLCASSSGQVGAFFGQGTRLTVV.

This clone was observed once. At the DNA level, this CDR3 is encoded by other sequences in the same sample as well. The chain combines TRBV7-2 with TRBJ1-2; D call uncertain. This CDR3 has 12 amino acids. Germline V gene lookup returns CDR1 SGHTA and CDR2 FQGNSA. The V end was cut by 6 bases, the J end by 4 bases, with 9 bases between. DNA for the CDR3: TGTGCCAGCAGTCCGTCATCCTATGGCTACACCTTC. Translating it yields CASSPSSYGYTF.

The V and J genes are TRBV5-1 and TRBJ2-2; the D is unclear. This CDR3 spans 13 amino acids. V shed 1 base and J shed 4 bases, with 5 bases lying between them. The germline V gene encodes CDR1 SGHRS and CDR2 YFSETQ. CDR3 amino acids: CASSLKLTGELFF. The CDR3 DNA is TGCGCCAGCAGCTTGAAGCTCACCGGGGAGCTGTTTTTT.

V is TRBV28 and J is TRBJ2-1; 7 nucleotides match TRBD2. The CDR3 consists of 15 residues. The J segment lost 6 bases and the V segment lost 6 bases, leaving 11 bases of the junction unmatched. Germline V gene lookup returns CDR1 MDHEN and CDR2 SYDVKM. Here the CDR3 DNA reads TGTGCCAGCAGAGAAACAACGGGGGGATCCAATGAGCAGTTCTTC. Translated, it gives CASRETTGGSNEQFF.

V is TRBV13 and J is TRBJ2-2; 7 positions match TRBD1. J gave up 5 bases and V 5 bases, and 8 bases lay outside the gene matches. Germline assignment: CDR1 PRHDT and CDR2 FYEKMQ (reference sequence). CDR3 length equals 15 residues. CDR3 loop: CASSKTGAVTGELFF. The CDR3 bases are TGTGCCAGCAGCAAAACAGGGGCGGTGACCGGGGAGCTGTTTTTT.

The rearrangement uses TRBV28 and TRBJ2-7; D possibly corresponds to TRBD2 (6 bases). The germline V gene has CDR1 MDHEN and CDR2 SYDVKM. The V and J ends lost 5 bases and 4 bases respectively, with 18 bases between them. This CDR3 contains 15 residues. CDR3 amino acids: CASSRGEVGGYEQYF. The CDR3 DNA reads TGTGCCAGCAGTCGCGGGGAGGTTGGGGGATACGAGCAGTACTTC.

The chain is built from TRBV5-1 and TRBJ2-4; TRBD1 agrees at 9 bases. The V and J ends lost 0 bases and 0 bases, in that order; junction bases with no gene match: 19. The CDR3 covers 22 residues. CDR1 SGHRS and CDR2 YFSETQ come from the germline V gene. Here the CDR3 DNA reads TGCGCCAGCAGCTTGGGATCCGGGACAGGGAAAAATGTAGTGGGAGCCAAAAACATTCAGTACTTC. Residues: CASSLGSGTGKNVVGAKNIQYF.

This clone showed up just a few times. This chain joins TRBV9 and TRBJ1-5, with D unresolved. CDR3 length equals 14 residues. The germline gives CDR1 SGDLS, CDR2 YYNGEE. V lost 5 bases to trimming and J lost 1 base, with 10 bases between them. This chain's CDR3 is CASSSAQSNQPQHF. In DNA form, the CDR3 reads TGTGCCAGCAGTTCGGCCCAAAGCAATCAGCCCCAGCATTTT.